These T cell receptor beta chains were read from a single sample in a study of identifying expanded T cells in peripheral blood. Profiling relied on immunoSEQ multiplex PCR, and the TCRdb table lists in-frame clones only, not all of them. The table shows about 81,000 clones, with 84% occurring only once. Source material: blood. All receptors come from a person aged 18 to 75 in good health. The CDR3 runs from the conserved cysteine through the conserved F or W. The D gene is left open where the match is weak. Clone size is shown for a subset of rows, as once, few, many or a class of expanded clone.

TRBV5-6	-	-	TRBJ2-7	TGTGCCAGCAGCTTGTTGCCAGTTGGCGAGCAGTACTTC	CASSLLPVGEQYF
TRBV30	-	-	TRBJ2-7	TGTGCCTGGGGGGACGGGAACGAGCAGTACTTC	CAWGDGNEQYF
TRBV29-1	-	once	TRBJ2-7	TGCAGCGTTTCCACGGCAAGCTCCTACGAGCAGTACTTC	CSVSTASSYEQYF
TRBV9	TRBD1	many	TRBJ2-7	TGTGCCAGCAGCGTAGGACAGGGAATCTCCTACGAGCAGTACTTC	CASSVGQGISYEQYF
TRBV11-3	-	-	TRBJ2-5	TGTGCCAGCAGCCAAACAGGGAATGCGGGACAAGAGACCCAGTACTTC	CASSQTGNAGQETQYF
TRBV7-2	TRBD2	-	TRBJ2-2	TGTGCCAGCAGCCCACCTTCCGGGACTAGCGGTTCGGACGGGGAGCTGTTTTTT	CASSPPSGTSGSDGELFF
TRBV7-3	TRBD1	many	TRBJ2-1	TGTGCCAGCAGCCCAACGGGACAGAACTACAATGAGCAGTTCTTC	CASSPTGQNYNEQFF
TRBV2	-	-	TRBJ2-5	TGTGCCAGCAGCCGCCAAGAGACCCAGTACTTC	CASSRQETQYF
TRBV5-4	TRBD1	-	TRBJ1-3	TGTGCCAGCAGCGCCTGGGACAGGGGAACCATCCTCTCTGGAAACACCATATATTTT	CASSAWDRGTILSGNTIYF
TRBV18	-	-	TRBJ1-1	TGTGCCAGCTCACCAGTTGAAGCTTTCTTT	CASSPVEAFF
TRBV5-4	TRBD1	-	TRBJ2-7	TGTGCCAGCAGCTTGAAGGGGACAGCGGACTACGAGCAGTACTTC	CASSLKGTADYEQYF
TRBV9	-	-	TRBJ2-1	TGTGCCAGCAGCGTAGGGGGCGGGAACTACTACAATGAGCAGTTCTTC	CASSVGGGNYYNEQFF
TRBV7-9	-	-	TRBJ1-2	TGTGCCAGCAGCTCCCAGGAGAGGGGCAATAGAGCTAACTATGGCTACACCTTC	CASSSQERGNRANYGYTF
TRBV6-6	TRBD2	-	TRBJ2-7	TGTGCCAGCAGTTACTCAGGACTAGCGGACTACGAGCAGTACTTC	CASSYSGLADYEQYF
TRBV29-1	TRBD1	few	TRBJ1-3	TGCAGCGTGCTAACAGGGGGCACTGGAAACACCATATATTTT	CSVLTGGTGNTIYF
TRBV5-4	-	-	TRBJ2-7	TGTGCCAGCAGCTCCCCCGGGGCCATCTCCTACGAGCAGTACTTC	CASSSPGAISYEQYF
TRBV10-3	-	few	TRBJ2-5	TGTGCCATCACTTCCTCTGGGGGAGAGACCCAGTACTTC	CAITSSGGETQYF
TRBV5-1	-	once	TRBJ1-2	TGCGCCAGCAGCGCAATCCAGGGCGGGGGCCCTAGTGTTGGCTACACCTTC	CASSAIQGGGPSVGYTF
TRBV19	-	few	TRBJ2-7	TGTGCCAGTAGTATTACCAAGTACGAGCAGTACTTC	CASSITKYEQYF
TRBV7-2	-	-	TRBJ2-3	TGTGCCAGCAGCCCCGGGAGTAGCACAGATACGCAGTATTTT	CASSPGSSTDTQYF